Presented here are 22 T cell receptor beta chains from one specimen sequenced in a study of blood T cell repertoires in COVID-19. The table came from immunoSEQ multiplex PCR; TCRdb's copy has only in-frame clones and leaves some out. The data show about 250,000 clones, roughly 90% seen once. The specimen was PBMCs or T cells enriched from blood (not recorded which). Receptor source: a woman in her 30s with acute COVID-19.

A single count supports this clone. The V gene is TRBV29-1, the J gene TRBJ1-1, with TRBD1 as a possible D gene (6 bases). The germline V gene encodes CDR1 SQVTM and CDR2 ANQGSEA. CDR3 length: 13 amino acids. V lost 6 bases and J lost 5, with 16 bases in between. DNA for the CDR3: TGCAGCGTGCACACAGGGTCCGGTACTGAAGCTTTCTTT. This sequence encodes CSVHTGSGTEAFF.

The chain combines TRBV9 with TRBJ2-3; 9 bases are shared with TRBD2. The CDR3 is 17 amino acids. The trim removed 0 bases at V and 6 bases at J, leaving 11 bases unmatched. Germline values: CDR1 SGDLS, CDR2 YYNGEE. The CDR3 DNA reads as TGTGCCAGCAGCGTAGGAGGAAGCGGGGGGACCCTCGATACGCAGTATTTT. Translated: CASSVGGSGGTLDTQYF.

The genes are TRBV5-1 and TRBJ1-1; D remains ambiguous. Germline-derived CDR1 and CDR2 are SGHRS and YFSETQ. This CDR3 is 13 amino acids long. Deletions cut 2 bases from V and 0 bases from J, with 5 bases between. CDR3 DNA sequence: TGCGCCAGCAGCTTATTCTTGAACACTGAAGCTTTCTTT. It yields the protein CASSLFLNTEAFF.

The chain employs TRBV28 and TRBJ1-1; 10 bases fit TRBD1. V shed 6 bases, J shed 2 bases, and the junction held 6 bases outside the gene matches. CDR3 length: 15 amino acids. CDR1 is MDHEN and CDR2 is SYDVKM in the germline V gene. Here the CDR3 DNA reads TGTGCCAGCAGCGGGGACAGGGGTGTTAACACTGAAGCTTTCTTT. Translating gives CASSGDRGVNTEAFF.

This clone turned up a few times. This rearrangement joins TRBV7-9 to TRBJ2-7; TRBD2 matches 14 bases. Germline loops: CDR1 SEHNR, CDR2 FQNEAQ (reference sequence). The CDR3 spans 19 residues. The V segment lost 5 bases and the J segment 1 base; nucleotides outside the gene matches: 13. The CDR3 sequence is CASSPTPIGLAGGSYEQYF. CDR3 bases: TGTGCCAGCAGCCCCACCCCCATCGGACTAGCGGGGGGTTCCTACGAGCAGTACTTC.

The CDR3: CATSDIPGLAGEETQYF. As DNA, the CDR3 is TGTGCCACCAGTGATATACCGGGACTAGCGGGGGAAGAGACCCAGTACTTC. The chain has TRBV24-1 and TRBJ2-5, with 14 bases lining up with TRBD2. Germline trimming cut 3 bases from V and 3 bases from J; bases unmatched to any gene: 5. Looked up from germline, CDR1 is KGHDR and CDR2 is SFDVKD. The CDR3 contains 17 residues.

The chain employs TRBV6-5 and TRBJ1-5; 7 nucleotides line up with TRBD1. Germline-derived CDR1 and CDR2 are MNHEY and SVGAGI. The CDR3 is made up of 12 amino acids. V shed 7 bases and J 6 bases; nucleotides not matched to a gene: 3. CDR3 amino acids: CASKTGAQPQHF. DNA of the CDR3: TGTGCCAGCAAAACAGGGGCTCAGCCCCAGCATTTT.

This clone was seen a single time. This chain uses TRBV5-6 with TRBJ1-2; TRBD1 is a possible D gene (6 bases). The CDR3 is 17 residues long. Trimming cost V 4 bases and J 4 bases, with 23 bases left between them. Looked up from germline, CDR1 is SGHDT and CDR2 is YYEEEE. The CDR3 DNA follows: TGTGCCAGCAGCATACAGGGTCCAAGCTATTTCTTCTATGGCTACACCTTC. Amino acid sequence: CASSIQGPSYFFYGYTF.

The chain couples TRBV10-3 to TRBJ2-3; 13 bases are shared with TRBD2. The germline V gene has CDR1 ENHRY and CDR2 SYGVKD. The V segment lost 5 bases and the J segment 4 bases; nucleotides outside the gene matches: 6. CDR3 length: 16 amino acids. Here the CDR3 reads CAISRLAGGGSDTQYF. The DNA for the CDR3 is TGTGCCATCAGTCGACTAGCGGGGGGAGGGTCAGATACGCAGTATTTT.

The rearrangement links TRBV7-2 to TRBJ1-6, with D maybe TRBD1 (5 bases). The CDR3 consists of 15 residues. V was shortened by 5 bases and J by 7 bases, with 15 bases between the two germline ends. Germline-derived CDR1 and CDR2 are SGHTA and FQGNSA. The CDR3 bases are TGTGCCAGCAGCCTGGGGGGTGGGCGAAATTCACCCCTCCACTTT. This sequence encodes CASSLGGGRNSPLHF.

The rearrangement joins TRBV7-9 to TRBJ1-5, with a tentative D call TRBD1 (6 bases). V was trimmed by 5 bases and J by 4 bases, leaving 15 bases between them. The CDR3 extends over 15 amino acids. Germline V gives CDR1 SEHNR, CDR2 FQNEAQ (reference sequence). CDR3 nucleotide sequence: TGTGCCAGCAGCGGGGGCCAGGCCAGGAATCAGCCCCAGCATTTT. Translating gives CASSGGQARNQPQHF. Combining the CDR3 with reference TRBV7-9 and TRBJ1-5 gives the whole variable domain DTGVSQNPRHKITKRGQNVTFRCDPISEHNRLYWYRQTLGQGPEFLTYFQNEAQLEKSRLLSDRFSAERPKGSFSTLEIQRTEQGDSAMYLCASSGGQARNQPQHFGDGTRLSIL.

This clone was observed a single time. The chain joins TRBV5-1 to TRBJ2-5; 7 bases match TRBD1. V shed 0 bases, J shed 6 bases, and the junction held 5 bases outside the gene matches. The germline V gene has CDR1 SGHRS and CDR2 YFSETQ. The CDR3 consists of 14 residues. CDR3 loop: CASSLEGAQQTQYF. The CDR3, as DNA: TGCGCCAGCAGCTTGGAGGGGGCACAACAGACCCAGTACTTC.

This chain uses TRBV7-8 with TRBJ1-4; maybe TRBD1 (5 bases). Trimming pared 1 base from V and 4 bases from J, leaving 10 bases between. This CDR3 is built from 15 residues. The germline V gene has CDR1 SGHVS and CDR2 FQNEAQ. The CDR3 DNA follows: TGTGCCAGCAGCTTAGGGACATATCTTAATGAAAAACTGTTTTTT. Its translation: CASSLGTYLNEKLFF.

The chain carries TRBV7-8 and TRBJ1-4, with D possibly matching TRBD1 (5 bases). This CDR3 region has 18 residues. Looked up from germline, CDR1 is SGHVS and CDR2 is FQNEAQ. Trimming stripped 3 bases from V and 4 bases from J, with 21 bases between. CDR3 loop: CASSFGHTRGGVNEKLFF. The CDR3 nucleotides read TGTGCCAGCAGCTTTGGGCATACGCGGGGGGGGGTTAATGAAAAACTGTTTTTT.

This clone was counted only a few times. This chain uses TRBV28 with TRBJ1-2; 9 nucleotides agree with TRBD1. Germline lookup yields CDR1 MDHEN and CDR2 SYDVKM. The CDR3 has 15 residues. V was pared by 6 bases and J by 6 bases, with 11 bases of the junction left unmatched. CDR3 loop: CASRSTGTGNDGYTF. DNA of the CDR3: TGTGCCAGCAGATCTACCGGGACAGGGAACGATGGCTACACCTTC.

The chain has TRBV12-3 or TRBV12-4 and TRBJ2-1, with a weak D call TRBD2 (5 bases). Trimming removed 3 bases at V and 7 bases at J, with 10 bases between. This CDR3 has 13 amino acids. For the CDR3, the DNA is TGTGCCAGCAGTTTGGGAGAGGCAAATGAGCAGTTCTTC. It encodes CASSLGEANEQFF.

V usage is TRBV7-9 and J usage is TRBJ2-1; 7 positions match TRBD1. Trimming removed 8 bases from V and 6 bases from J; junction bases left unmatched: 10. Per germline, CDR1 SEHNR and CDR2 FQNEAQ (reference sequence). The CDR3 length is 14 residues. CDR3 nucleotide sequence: TGTGCCAGCGAGTTTTTGGCAGGGGGCAATGAGCAGTTCTTC. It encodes CASEFLAGGNEQFF.

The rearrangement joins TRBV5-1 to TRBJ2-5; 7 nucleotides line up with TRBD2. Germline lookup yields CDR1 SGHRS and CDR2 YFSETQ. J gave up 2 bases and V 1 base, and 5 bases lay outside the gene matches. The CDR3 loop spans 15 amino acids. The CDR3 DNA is TGCGCCAGCAGCTTGAGCGGGGTGGTGCAAGAGACCCAGTACTTC. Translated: CASSLSGVVQETQYF.

CDR3 sequence reads: CASSGPRGERSDTGELFF. In nucleotides, the CDR3 is TGTGCCAGCAGTGGTCCTCGGGGGGAGAGGTCTGACACCGGGGAGCTGTTTTTT. The chain is built from TRBV25-1 and TRBJ2-2; 7 bases map to TRBD2. The V segment lost 4 bases and the J segment 3 bases; nucleotides outside the gene matches: 14. This CDR3 region has 18 residues. CDR1 is MGHDK and CDR2 is SYGVNS in the germline V gene.

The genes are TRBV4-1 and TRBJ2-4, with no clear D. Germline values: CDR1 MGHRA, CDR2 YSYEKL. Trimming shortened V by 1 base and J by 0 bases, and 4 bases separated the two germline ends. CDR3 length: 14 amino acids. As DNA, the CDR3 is TGCGCCAGCAGCCAAGGAGAAGCCAAAAACATTCAGTACTTC. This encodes CASSQGEAKNIQYF.

The CDR3, as DNA: TGTGCCAGCAGCGGAAGCGACAGGAACACCGGGGAGCTGTTTTTT. Amino acid sequence: CASSGSDRNTGELFF. The rearrangement uses TRBV9 and TRBJ2-2, with a possible D match to TRBD1 (5 bases). Germline CDR1 reads SGDLS; CDR2 reads YYNGEE. Trimming shortened V by 3 bases and J by 1 base, and 10 bases separated the two germline ends. The CDR3 contains 15 residues.

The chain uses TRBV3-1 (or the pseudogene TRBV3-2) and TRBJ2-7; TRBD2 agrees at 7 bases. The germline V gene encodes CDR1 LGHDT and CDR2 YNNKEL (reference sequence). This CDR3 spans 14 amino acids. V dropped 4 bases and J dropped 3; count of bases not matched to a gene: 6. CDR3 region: CASSRREADYEQYF. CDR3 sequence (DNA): TGTGCCAGCAGCCGTCGGGAGGCTGACTACGAGCAGTACTTC.